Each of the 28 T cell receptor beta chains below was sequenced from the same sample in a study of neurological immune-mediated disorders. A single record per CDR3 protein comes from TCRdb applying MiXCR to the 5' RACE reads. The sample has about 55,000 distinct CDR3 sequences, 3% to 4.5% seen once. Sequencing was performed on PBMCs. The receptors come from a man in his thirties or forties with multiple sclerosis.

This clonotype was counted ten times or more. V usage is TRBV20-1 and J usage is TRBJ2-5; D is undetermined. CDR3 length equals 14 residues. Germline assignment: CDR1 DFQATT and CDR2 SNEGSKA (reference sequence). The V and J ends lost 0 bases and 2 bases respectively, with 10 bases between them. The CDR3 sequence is CSARDLRSQETQYF. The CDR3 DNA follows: TGCAGTGCTAGAGATCTGAGGTCTCAAGAGACCCAGTACTTC.

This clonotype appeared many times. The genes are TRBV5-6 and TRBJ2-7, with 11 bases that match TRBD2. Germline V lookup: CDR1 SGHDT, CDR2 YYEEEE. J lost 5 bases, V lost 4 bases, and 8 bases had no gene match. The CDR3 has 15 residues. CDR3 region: CASSSSGGALDEQYF. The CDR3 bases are TGTGCCAGCAGCAGTAGCGGGGGGGCCTTGGACGAGCAGTACTTC.

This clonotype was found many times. This CDR3 reads CASSGQMIANQPQHF. Written as DNA, the CDR3 is TGTGCCAGCAGTGGACAGATGATCGCCAATCAGCCCCAGCATTTT. J is TRBJ1-5 and V is TRBV28; D possibly corresponds to TRBD1 (6 bases). Between the trimmed V and J ends, which lost 5 bases and 3 bases, there was a span of 14 bases. This CDR3 has 15 residues. CDR1 MDHEN and CDR2 SYDVKM come from the germline V gene.

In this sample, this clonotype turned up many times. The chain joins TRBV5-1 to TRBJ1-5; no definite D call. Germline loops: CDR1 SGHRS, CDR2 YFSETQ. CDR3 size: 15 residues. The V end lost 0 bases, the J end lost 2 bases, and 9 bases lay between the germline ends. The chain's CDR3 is CASSLAGSGNQPQHF. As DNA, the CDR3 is TGCGCCAGCAGCTTGGCGGGGTCTGGCAATCAGCCCCAGCATTTT. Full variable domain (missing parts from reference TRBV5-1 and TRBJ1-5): KAGVTQTPRYLIKTRGQQVTLSCSPISGHRSVSWYQQTPGQGLQFLFEYFSETQRNKGNFPGRFSGRQFSNSRSEMNVSTLELGDSALYLCASSLAGSGNQPQHFGDGTRLSIL.

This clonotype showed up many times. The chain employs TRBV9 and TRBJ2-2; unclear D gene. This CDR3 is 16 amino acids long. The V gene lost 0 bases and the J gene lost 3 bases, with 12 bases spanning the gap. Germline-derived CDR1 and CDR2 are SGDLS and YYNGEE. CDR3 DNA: TGTGCCAGCAGCGTAGGTCCGGACCATGACACCGGGGAGCTGTTTTTT. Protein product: CASSVGPDHDTGELFF.

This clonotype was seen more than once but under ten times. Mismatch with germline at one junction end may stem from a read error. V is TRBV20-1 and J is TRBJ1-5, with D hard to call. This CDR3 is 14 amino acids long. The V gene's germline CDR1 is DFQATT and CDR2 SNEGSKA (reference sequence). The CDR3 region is CSARDLRGNQPQNF. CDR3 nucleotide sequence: TGCAGTGCTAGAGACCTCCGGGGTAATCAGCCCCAGAATTTT.

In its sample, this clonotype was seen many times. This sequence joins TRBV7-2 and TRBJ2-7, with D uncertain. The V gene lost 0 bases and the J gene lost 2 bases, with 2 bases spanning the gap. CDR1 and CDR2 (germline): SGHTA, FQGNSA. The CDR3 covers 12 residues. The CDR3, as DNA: TGTGCCAGCAGCTTAGCAACCTACGAGCAGTACTTC. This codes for CASSLATYEQYF.

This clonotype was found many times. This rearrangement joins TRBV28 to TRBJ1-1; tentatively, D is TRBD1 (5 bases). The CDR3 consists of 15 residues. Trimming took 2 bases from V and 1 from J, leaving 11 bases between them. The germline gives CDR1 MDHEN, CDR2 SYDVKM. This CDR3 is CASSLVPRANTEAFF. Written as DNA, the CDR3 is TGTGCCAGCAGTTTAGTCCCCAGGGCGAACACTGAAGCTTTCTTT.

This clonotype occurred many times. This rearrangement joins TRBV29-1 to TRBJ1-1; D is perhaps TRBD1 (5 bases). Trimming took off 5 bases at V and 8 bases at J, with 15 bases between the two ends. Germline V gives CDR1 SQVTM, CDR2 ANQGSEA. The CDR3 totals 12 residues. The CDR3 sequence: CSVRGDRPEAFF. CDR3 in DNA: TGCAGCGTTAGAGGGGACCGCCCAGAAGCTTTCTTT. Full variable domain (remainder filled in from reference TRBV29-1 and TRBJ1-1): SAVISQKPSRDICQRGTSLTIQCQVDSQVTMMFWYRQQPGQSLTLIATANQGSEATYESGFVIDKFPISRPNLTFSTLTVSNMSPEDSSIYLCSVRGDRPEAFFGQGTRLTVV.

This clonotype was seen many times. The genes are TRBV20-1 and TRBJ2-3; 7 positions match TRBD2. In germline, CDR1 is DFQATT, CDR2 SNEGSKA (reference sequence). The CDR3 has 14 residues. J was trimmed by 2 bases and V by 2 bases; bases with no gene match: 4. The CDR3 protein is CSARSGGYTDTQYF. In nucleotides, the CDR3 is TGCAGTGCTAGATCGGGGGGATACACAGATACGCAGTATTTT.

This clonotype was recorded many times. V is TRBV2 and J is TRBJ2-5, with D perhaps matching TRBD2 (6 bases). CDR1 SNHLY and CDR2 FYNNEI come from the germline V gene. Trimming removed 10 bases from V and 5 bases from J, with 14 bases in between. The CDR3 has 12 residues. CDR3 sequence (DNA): TGTGCCACCTTGGACGCGGGGGAGACCCAGTACTTC. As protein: CATLDAGETQYF. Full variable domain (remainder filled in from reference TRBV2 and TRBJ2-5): EPEVTQTPSHQVTQMGQEVILRCVPISNHLYFYWYRQILGQKVEFLVSFYNNEISEKSEIFDDQFSVERPDGSNFTLKIRSTKLEDSAMYFCATLDAGETQYFGPGTRLLVL.

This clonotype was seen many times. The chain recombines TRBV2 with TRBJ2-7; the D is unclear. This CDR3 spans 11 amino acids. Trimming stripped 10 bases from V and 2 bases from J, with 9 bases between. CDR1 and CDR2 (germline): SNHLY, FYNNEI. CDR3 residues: CATESAYEQYF. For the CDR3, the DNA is TGTGCCACCGAAAGCGCCTACGAGCAGTACTTC.

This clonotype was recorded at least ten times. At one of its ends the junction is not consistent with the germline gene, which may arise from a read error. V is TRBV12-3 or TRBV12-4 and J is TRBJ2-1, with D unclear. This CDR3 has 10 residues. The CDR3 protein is CASAANQQFF. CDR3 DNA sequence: TGTGCCAGCGCTGCCAATCAGCAGTTCTTC.

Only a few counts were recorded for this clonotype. The CDR3 DNA sequence: TGTGCCAGCAGCTTAGGGGCTGGGCACGTCTACGAGCAGTACTTC. Translated, it gives CASSLGAGHVYEQYF. The genes are TRBV7-8 and TRBJ2-7; unclear D gene. The germline gives CDR1 SGHVS, CDR2 FQNEAQ. V was cut by 1 base and J by 3 bases, with 13 bases left in between. The CDR3 extends over 15 amino acids.

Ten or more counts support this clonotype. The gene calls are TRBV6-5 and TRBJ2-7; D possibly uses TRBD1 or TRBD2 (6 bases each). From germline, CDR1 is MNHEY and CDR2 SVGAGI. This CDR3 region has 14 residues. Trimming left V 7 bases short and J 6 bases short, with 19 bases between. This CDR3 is CASNDQSGGGEQYF. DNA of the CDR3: TGTGCCAGCAACGACCAAAGCGGAGGGGGCGAGCAGTACTTC.

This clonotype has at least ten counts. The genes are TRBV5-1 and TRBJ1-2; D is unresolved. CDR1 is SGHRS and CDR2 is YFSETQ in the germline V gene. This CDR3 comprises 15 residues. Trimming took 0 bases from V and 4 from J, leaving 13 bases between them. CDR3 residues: CASSLGQLGGYGYTF. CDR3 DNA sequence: TGCGCCAGCAGCTTGGGTCAGCTTGGAGGCTATGGCTACACCTTC. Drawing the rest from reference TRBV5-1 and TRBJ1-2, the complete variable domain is KAGVTQTPRYLIKTRGQQVTLSCSPISGHRSVSWYQQTPGQGLQFLFEYFSETQRNKGNFPGRFSGRQFSNSRSEMNVSTLELGDSALYLCASSLGQLGGYGYTFGSGTRLTVV.

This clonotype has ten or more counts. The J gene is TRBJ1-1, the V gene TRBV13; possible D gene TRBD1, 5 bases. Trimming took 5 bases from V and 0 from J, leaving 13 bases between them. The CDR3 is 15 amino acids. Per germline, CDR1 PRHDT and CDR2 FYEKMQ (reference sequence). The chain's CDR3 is CASSTRTRMNTEAFF. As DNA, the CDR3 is TGTGCCAGCAGCACCCGGACACGAATGAACACTGAAGCTTTCTTT.

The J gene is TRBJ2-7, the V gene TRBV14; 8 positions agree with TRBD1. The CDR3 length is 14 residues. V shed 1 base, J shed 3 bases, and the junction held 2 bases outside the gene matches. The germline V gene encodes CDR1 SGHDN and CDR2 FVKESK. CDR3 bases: TGTGCCAGCAGCCAAGGGACAGGGAACTACGAGCAGTACTTC. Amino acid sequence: CASSQGTGNYEQYF.

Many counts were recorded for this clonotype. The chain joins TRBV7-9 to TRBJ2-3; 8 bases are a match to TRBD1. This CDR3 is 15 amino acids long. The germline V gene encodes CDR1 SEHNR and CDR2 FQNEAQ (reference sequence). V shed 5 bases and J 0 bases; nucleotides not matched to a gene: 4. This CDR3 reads CASSEQGGSTDTQYF. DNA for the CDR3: TGTGCCAGCAGCGAACAGGGGGGAAGCACAGATACGCAGTATTTT.

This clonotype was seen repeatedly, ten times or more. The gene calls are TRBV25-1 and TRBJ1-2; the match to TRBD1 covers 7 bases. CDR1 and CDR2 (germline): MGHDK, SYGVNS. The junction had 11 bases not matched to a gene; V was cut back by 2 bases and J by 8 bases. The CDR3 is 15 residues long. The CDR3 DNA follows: TGTGCCAGCAGTGAAGAGATAGGGGGCTTCCGCGGCTACACCTTC. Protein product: CASSEEIGGFRGYTF.

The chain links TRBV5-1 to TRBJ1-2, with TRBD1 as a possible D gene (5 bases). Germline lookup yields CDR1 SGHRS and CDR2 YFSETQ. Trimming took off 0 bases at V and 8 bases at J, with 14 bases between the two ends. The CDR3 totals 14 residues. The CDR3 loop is CASSLETAVGGYTF. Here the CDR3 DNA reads TGCGCCAGCAGCTTGGAGACAGCCGTCGGGGGCTACACCTTC.

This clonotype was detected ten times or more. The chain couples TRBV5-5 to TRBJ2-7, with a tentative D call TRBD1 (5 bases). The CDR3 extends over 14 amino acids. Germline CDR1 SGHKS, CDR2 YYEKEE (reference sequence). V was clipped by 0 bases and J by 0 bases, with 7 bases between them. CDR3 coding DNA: TGTGCCAGCAGCTTGGACAGGAGCTCCTACGAGCAGTACTTC. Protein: CASSLDRSSYEQYF.

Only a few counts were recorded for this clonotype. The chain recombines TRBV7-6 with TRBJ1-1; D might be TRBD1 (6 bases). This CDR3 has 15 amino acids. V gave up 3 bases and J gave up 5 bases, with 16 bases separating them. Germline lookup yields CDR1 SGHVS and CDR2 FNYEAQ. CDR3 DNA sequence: TGTGCCAGCAGCTTGGCGGGGGGCCGAGAGACTGAAGCTTTCTTT. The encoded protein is CASSLAGGRETEAFF.

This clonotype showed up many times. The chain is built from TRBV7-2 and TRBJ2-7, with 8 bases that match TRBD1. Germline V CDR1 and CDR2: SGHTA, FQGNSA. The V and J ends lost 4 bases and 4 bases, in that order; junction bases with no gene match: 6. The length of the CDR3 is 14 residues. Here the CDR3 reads CASSSGQGTYEQYF. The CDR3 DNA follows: TGTGCCAGCAGCTCCGGACAGGGAACGTACGAGCAGTACTTC.

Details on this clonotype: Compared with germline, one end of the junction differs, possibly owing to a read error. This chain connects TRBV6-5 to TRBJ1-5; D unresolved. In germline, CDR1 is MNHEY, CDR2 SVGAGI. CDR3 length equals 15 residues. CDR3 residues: CASSPGGRANQPQNF. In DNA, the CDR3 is TGTGCCAGCAGCCCCGGAGGGAGGGCCAATCAGCCCCAGAATTTT.

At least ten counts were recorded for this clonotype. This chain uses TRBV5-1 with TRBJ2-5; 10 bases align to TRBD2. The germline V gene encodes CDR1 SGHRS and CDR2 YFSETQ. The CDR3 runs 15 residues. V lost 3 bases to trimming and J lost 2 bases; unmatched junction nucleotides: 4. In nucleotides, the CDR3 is TGCGCCAGCAGCTCTAGCGGGGGCAATCAAGAGACCCAGTACTTC. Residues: CASSSSGGNQETQYF.

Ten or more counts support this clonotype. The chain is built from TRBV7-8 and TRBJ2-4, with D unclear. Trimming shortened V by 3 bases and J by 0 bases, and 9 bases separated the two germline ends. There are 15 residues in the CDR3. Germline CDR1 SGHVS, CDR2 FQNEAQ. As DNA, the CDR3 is TGTGCCAGCAGCTTGGAAGTGGTAGCCAAAAACATTCAGTACTTC. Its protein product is CASSLEVVAKNIQYF.

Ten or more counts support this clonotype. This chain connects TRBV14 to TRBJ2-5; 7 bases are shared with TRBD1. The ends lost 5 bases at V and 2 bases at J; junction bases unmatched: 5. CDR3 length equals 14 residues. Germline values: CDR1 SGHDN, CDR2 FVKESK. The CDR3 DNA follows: TGTGCCAGCAGCTTCCCGGGACAGCAAGAGACCCAGTACTTC. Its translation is CASSFPGQQETQYF.